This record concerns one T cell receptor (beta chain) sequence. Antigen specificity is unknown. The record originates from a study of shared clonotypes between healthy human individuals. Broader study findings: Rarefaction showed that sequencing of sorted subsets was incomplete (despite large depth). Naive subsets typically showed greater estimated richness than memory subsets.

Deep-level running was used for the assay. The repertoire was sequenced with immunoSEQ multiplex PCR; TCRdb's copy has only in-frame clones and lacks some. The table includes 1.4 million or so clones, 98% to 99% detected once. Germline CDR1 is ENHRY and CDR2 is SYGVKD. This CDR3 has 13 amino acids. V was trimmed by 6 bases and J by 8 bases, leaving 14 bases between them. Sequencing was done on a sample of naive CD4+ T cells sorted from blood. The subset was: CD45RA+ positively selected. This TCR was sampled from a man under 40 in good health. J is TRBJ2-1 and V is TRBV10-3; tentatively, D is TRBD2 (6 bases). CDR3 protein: CAISAAREDEQFF. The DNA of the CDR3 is TGTGCCATCAGCGCGGCCAGGGAGGATGAGCAGTTCTTC.